One and the same sample provided the 21 T cell receptor beta chains below, sequenced in a study of lymphopenia after photon versus proton radiotherapy. Using immunoSEQ multiplex PCR, the repertoire was profiled, and TCRdb retains in-frame clones only, with some absent. The sample has about 33,000 clones, around 90% seen once; the top ten hold roughly 6.2%. The sample was peripheral blood, taken from a patient treated with photon-based radiotherapy. These receptors all come from a woman aged 50 to 60 with pancreatic cancer.

V and J are TRBV19 and TRBJ2-1; 9 nucleotides agree with TRBD1. The V segment lost 4 bases and the J segment 0 bases; nucleotides outside the gene matches: 10. CDR3 length: 18 amino acids. Germline-derived CDR1 and CDR2 are LNHDA and SQIVND (reference sequence). The CDR3 sequence is CASSKNRGPQSSYNEQFF. DNA for the CDR3: TGTGCCAGTAGTAAAAACAGGGGGCCCCAGAGCTCCTACAATGAGCAGTTCTTC.

This clone has only one observation. The chain joins TRBV29-1 to TRBJ2-1; D is uncertain. Germline V gene sequence: CDR1 SQVTM, CDR2 ANQGSEA. The CDR3 has 15 residues. V lost 4 bases to trimming and J lost 0 bases, with 13 bases between them. The CDR3 region is CSVGHSASSYNEQFF. CDR3 nucleotides: TGCAGCGTTGGGCACAGCGCGAGCTCCTACAATGAGCAGTTCTTC.

This chain uses TRBV7-9 with TRBJ2-5, with TRBD2 as a possible D gene (7 bases). Germline CDR1 SEHNR, CDR2 FQNEAQ (reference sequence). The V end lost 7 bases, the J end lost 5 bases, and 20 bases lay between the germline ends. The CDR3 is made up of 15 amino acids. Here the CDR3 DNA reads TGTGCCAGCACCTCGTGGCGGGGGCTGGGGGAGACCCAGTACTTC. This sequence encodes CASTSWRGLGETQYF.

This sequence joins TRBV4-3 and TRBJ2-2; 9 positions agree with TRBD1. The V gene's germline CDR1 is LGHNA and CDR2 YSLEER. The ends lost 4 bases at V and 1 base at J; junction bases unmatched: 4. The CDR3 has 16 amino acids. The CDR3 DNA is TGCGCCAGCAGCCTAGACAGGGGGATGAACACCGGGGAGCTGTTTTTT. This translates into CASSLDRGMNTGELFF.

This clone was detected once. This chain connects TRBV28 to TRBJ2-3; D may be TRBD1 or TRBD2 (5 bases each). CDR3 size: 12 residues. Looked up from germline, CDR1 is MDHEN and CDR2 is SYDVKM. V lost 8 bases and J lost 1, with 7 bases in between. CDR3 sequence (DNA): TGTGCCAGCCAGGGAGGCACAGATACGCAGTATTTT. Translation: CASQGGTDTQYF.

This clone has only a few counts. The chain is built from TRBV25-1 and TRBJ1-3; D is ambiguous. Germline assignment: CDR1 MGHDK and CDR2 SYGVNS. The CDR3 sequence is 13 residues long. V was cut by 4 bases and J by 2 bases, with 6 bases left in between. CDR3 in amino acids: CASSGPAGNTIYF. The CDR3, as DNA: TGTGCCAGCAGTGGCCCAGCTGGAAACACCATATATTTT.

The chain links TRBV7-9 to TRBJ1-1; 7 nucleotides align to TRBD1. There are 15 residues in the CDR3. Looked up from germline, CDR1 is SEHNR and CDR2 is FQNEAQ (reference sequence). V lost 5 bases, J lost 4 bases, and 10 bases stayed unmatched. The CDR3 region is CASSTRQGGITEAFF. CDR3 DNA: TGTGCCAGCAGCACGAGACAGGGTGGGATCACTGAAGCTTTCTTT.

The chain has TRBV19 and TRBJ2-7, with a weak D call TRBD2 (5 bases). V was clipped by 4 bases and J by 2 bases, with 15 bases between them. From germline, CDR1 is LNHDA and CDR2 SQIVND (reference sequence). The CDR3 length is 15 residues. The CDR3 loop reads CASSTGIRIPYEQYF. For the CDR3, the DNA is TGTGCCAGTAGTACCGGGATCCGGATCCCCTACGAGCAGTACTTC.

This sequence joins TRBV28 and TRBJ2-1; D not resolved. Trimming took 3 bases from V and 5 from J, leaving 5 bases between them. This CDR3 region has 12 residues. Germline values: CDR1 MDHEN, CDR2 SYDVKM. CDR3 in DNA: TGTGCCAGCAGTTTTTTGGACAATGAGCAGTTCTTC. Amino acid sequence: CASSFLDNEQFF.

J is TRBJ1-1 and V is TRBV14, with TRBD1 matching 10 bases. Germline V lookup: CDR1 SGHDN, CDR2 FVKESK. Germline trimming cut 1 base from V and 11 bases from J; bases unmatched to any gene: 7. This CDR3 is 14 amino acids long. The CDR3: CASSQGQGAAAAFF. CDR3 sequence (DNA): TGTGCCAGCAGCCAAGGACAGGGGGCCGCCGCGGCTTTCTTT.

The chain combines TRBV11-2 with TRBJ2-7, with TRBD1 identical over 7 bases. With V trimmed by 3 bases and J by 5 bases, 1 base remained unmatched. Germline V gives CDR1 SGHAT, CDR2 FQNNGV. The CDR3 consists of 12 residues. The CDR3 DNA is TGTGCCAGCAGCTTCCAGGGGGACGAGCAGTACTTC. Protein: CASSFQGDEQYF.

The chain recombines TRBV29-1 with TRBJ2-5; 8 nucleotides align to TRBD2. Germline V CDR1 and CDR2: SQVTM, ANQGSEA. V lost 5 bases, J lost 5 bases, and 7 bases stayed unmatched. The CDR3 spans 13 residues. The CDR3 sequence: CSVHGLAWETQYF. DNA of the CDR3: TGCAGCGTTCACGGACTAGCTTGGGAGACCCAGTACTTC.

The chain uses TRBV30 and TRBJ1-5; tentative D call: TRBD1 (5 bases). The germline V gene has CDR1 GTSNPN and CDR2 SVGIG (reference sequence). Trimming took 8 bases from V and 2 from J, leaving 10 bases between them. The CDR3 has 12 residues. The DNA of the CDR3 is TGTGCCGCGGCCAGGGGCAATCAGCCCCAGCATTTT. It translates to CAAARGNQPQHF.

The chain couples TRBV30 to TRBJ1-2; tentatively, D is TRBD1 (6 bases). CDR1 is GTSNPN, CDR2 SVGIG, per germline (reference sequence). This CDR3 region has 14 residues. The germline V and J ends were trimmed by 0 bases and 4 bases, with 12 bases remaining between them. This CDR3 is CAWSVPGAGYGYTF. The CDR3 DNA reads TGTGCCTGGAGTGTACCGGGGGCGGGCTATGGCTACACCTTC.

The rearrangement joins TRBV5-1 to TRBJ2-3, with D possibly being TRBD1 (6 bases). Germline V gene sequence: CDR1 SGHRS, CDR2 YFSETQ. The length of the CDR3 is 15 residues. With 0 bases removed from V and 0 bases from J, the gap between germline ends came to 8 bases. CDR3 in amino acids: CASSLAGASTDTQYF. The CDR3 DNA reads TGCGCCAGCAGCTTGGCAGGGGCTAGCACAGATACGCAGTATTTT.

CDR3 bases: TGTGCCAGTAAGAAGCGGGAGCAGAACATTCAGTACTTC. It encodes CASKKREQNIQYF. V and J are TRBV19 and TRBJ2-4; TRBD2 aligns across 8 bases. The CDR3 length is 13 residues. The J segment lost 7 bases and the V segment lost 7 bases, leaving 6 bases of the junction unmatched. Germline CDR1 and CDR2: LNHDA and SQIVND (reference sequence).

V gene TRBV30 combines with J gene TRBJ1-3; 9 bases agree with TRBD1. The junction had 3 bases not matched to a gene; V was cut back by 0 bases and J by 9 bases. Germline CDR1 reads GTSNPN; CDR2 reads SVGIG (reference sequence). This CDR3 has 13 amino acids. CDR3 sequence reads: CAWSVQGAGTIYF. The CDR3 DNA reads as TGTGCCTGGAGTGTACAGGGGGCAGGCACCATATATTTT.

This clone has just a few counts. The CDR3: CASSLGQAPPQHF. The CDR3 DNA reads as TGTGCCAGCAGCTTAGGACAGGCACCGCCCCAGCATTTT. The chain employs TRBV7-9 and TRBJ1-5; TRBD1 might be the D (6 bases). The germline V and J ends were trimmed by 1 base and 9 bases, with 10 bases remaining between them. CDR1 and CDR2 (germline): SEHNR, FQNEAQ (reference sequence). This CDR3 region has 13 residues.

This clone occurred a few times. The gene calls are TRBV7-8 and TRBJ1-5, with D possibly being TRBD1 (6 bases). V was trimmed by 4 bases and J by 5 bases, leaving 9 bases between them. Germline CDR1 reads SGHVS; CDR2 reads FQNEAQ. There are 13 residues in the CDR3. CDR3 in DNA: TGTGCCAGCAGCTATTCAGGGGATCAGCCCCAGCATTTT. Translation gives CASSYSGDQPQHF. The whole variable domain, remainder taken from reference TRBV7-8 and TRBJ1-5, is GAGVSQSPRYKVAKRGQDVALRCDPISGHVSLFWYQQALGQGPEFLTYFQNEAQLDKSGLPSDRFFAERPEGSVSTLKIQRTQQEDSAVYLCASSYSGDQPQHFGDGTRLSIL.

The rearrangement uses TRBV4-1 and TRBJ1-1; tentatively, D is TRBD1 (5 bases). Germline V gene lookup returns CDR1 MGHRA and CDR2 YSYEKL. V lost 0 bases and J lost 2, with 13 bases in between. This CDR3 spans 16 amino acids. CDR3 nucleotide sequence: TGCGCCAGCAGCCAAGACCCGTCCAGGGTTAACACTGAAGCTTTCTTT. It codes for CASSQDPSRVNTEAFF.

V and J are TRBV19 and TRBJ1-5; 9 positions agree with TRBD1. From germline, CDR1 is LNHDA and CDR2 SQIVND (reference sequence). The CDR3 loop spans 15 amino acids. The V segment lost 2 bases and the J segment 11 bases; nucleotides outside the gene matches: 10. The CDR3 loop is CASSIPGQGPRAQHF. DNA of the CDR3: TGTGCCAGTAGTATACCGGGACAGGGCCCGAGAGCCCAGCATTTT.